The source of this T cell receptor (beta chain) is a study of blood T cell repertoires in COVID-19. Repertoires were generated with immunoSEQ multiplex PCR, while TCRdb's copy carries only in-frame clones and drops some. Of about 150,000 clones in the sample, 65% to 80% were seen once. This CDR3 contains 14 residues. V gave up 0 bases and J gave up 5 bases, with 11 bases separating them. Germline V gives CDR1 SGDLS, CDR2 YYNGEE. This receptor was taken from a middle-aged man with acute or convalescent COVID-19. This rearrangement joins TRBV9 to TRBJ2-5, with D possibly matching TRBD1 (8 bases). Sequencing was performed on peripheral blood. In DNA form, the CDR3 reads TGTGCCAGCAGCGTAGACAGGGGGGGCGAGACCCAGTACTTC. Protein sequence: CASSVDRGGETQYF.